These 28 T cell receptor beta chains were sequenced from one sample in a study of cytomegalovirus exposure and HLA in healthy donors. The PCR employed 60 Vbeta primers together with 13 Jbeta primers. Sequencing was performed with immunoSEQ multiplex PCR; in TCRdb, only in-frame clones are kept and a portion is missing. This table has approximately 110,000 clones, 70% to 85% appearing once. Input material: PBMCs. The receptors shown here come from a woman aged 18 to 35 in good health and CMV-seronegative.

The rearrangement joins TRBV7-2 to TRBJ2-1, with TRBD2 identical over 8 bases. The V segment lost 4 bases and the J segment 8 bases; nucleotides outside the gene matches: 10. Looked up from germline, CDR1 is SGHTA and CDR2 is FQGNSA. This CDR3 contains 15 residues. The CDR3 is CASSSFGGGNDEQFF. CDR3 DNA: TGTGCCAGCAGCTCGTTCGGGGGGGGTAATGATGAGCAGTTCTTC.

The chain links TRBV7-6 to TRBJ1-5; D not certain. The CDR3 consists of 15 residues. Trimming cost V 5 bases and J 4 bases, with 15 bases left between them. Germline CDR1 is SGHVS and CDR2 is FNYEAQ. The CDR3 DNA is TGTGCCAGCAGCCCAGAGCCCGACTCAAATCAGCCCCAGCATTTT. The encoded protein is CASSPEPDSNQPQHF.

The rearrangement uses TRBV5-1 and TRBJ2-3, with 14 nucleotides matching TRBD2. The V and J ends lost 2 bases and 10 bases, in that order; junction bases with no gene match: 9. CDR1 SGHRS and CDR2 YFSETQ come from the germline V gene. The CDR3 is 16 amino acids. The CDR3 DNA is TGCGCCAGCAGCTTAGGACTAGCGGGAGGAGGAGGGTCGCAGTATTTT. Its translation is CASSLGLAGGGGSQYF.

This clone was seen a few times. This sequence joins TRBV28 and TRBJ2-3, with 8 bases matching TRBD2. This CDR3 is 14 amino acids long. Trimming took 11 bases from V and 5 from J; bases not matched to a gene: 12. The germline V gene encodes CDR1 MDHEN and CDR2 SYDVKM. CDR3 sequence (DNA): TGTGCCGGATCCCGGGAGGGCCAGGTAGATACGCAGTATTTT. Amino acid sequence: CAGSREGQVDTQYF.

The rearrangement joins TRBV28 to TRBJ2-1; TRBD2 might be the D (5 bases). CDR1 and CDR2 from the germline V gene are MDHEN and SYDVKM. V was trimmed by 6 bases and J by 6 bases, leaving 12 bases between them. This CDR3 is 13 amino acids long. The CDR3 here is CASRGRGRNEQFF. In DNA form, the CDR3 reads TGTGCCAGCAGGGGGAGAGGGCGCAATGAGCAGTTCTTC. Full variable domain (outside the CDR3, taken from reference TRBV28 and TRBJ2-1): DVKVTQSSRYLVKRTGEKVFLECVQDMDHENMFWYRQDPGLGLRLIYFSYDVKMKEKGDIPEGYSVSREKKERFSLILESASTNQTSMYLCASRGRGRNEQFFGPGTRLTVL.

The chain joins TRBV6-5 to TRBJ2-3; D may be TRBD1 (6 bases). CDR3 length equals 13 residues. V was shortened by 7 bases and J by 2 bases, with 10 bases between the two germline ends. Germline V gives CDR1 MNHEY, CDR2 SVGAGI. The CDR3 DNA follows: TGTGCCAGCATTGAGGGGGACACAGATACGCAGTATTTT. The encoded protein is CASIEGDTDTQYF.

The gene calls are TRBV7-2 and TRBJ2-1; 7 nucleotides match TRBD2. Germline V CDR1 and CDR2: SGHTA, FQGNSA. Losses at the gene ends were 0 bases for V and 4 bases for J; bases not matched to a gene: 9. The CDR3 contains 17 residues. CDR3: CASSLAGLGIGYNEQFF. CDR3 DNA: TGTGCCAGCAGCTTAGCCGGACTAGGGATTGGGTACAATGAGCAGTTCTTC. The full variable domain, completed using reference TRBV7-2 and TRBJ2-1, is GAGVSQSPSNKVTEKGKDVELRCDPISGHTALYWYRQSLGQGLEFLIYFQGNSAPDKSGLPSDRFSAERTGGSVSTLTIQRTQQEDSAVYLCASSLAGLGIGYNEQFFGPGTRLTVL.

The chain combines TRBV19 with TRBJ1-2; 7 bases line up with TRBD1. The junction had 6 bases not matched to a gene; V was cut back by 5 bases and J by 3 bases. Germline loops: CDR1 LNHDA, CDR2 SQIVND (reference sequence). The CDR3 is 14 residues long. The CDR3 region has the DNA TGTGCCAGTAGTCCCCGGGGGACAGACTATGGCTACACCTTC. Its translation is CASSPRGTDYGYTF. Full variable domain (remainder filled in from reference TRBV19 and TRBJ1-2): DGGITQSPKYLFRKEGQNVTLSCEQNLNHDAMYWYRQDPGQGLRLIYYSQIVNDFQKGDIAEGYSVSREKKESFPLTVTSAQKNPTAFYLCASSPRGTDYGYTFGSGTRLTVV.

This chain uses TRBV6-1 with TRBJ2-1; TRBD2 agrees at 8 bases. CDR1 is MNHNS and CDR2 is SASEGT in the germline V gene. V shed 1 base and J 4 bases; nucleotides not matched to a gene: 3. The CDR3 is made up of 15 amino acids. In DNA form, the CDR3 reads TGTGCCAGCAGTGAAGAACTAGCGGCGTACAATGAGCAGTTCTTC. Translation: CASSEELAAYNEQFF.

This clone was seen a few times. The chain is built from TRBV11-2 and TRBJ2-1, with TRBD2 matching over 8 bases. The CDR3 totals 18 residues. From germline, CDR1 is SGHAT and CDR2 FQNNGV. After removal of 5 bases from V and 0 bases from J, the junction contained 12 bases not matched to a gene. The CDR3 bases are TGTGCCAGCAGCCCCCCTTTAACGACTAGCGCCTCCTACAATGAGCAGTTCTTC. It encodes CASSPPLTTSASYNEQFF.

V gene TRBV7-2 combines with J gene TRBJ1-5; D possibly corresponds to TRBD1 (5 bases). This CDR3 has 14 residues. Germline CDR1 reads SGHTA; CDR2 reads FQGNSA. Trimming cost V 4 bases and J 2 bases, with 9 bases left between them. CDR3 sequence: CASSWGGGNQPQHF. The CDR3 DNA reads TGTGCCAGCAGCTGGGGGGGTGGCAATCAGCCCCAGCATTTT.

In regard to this clone: Other DNA sequences from this sample encode an identical CDR3 as well. The V call is TRBV5-1, the J call TRBJ1-1, with D unclear. This CDR3 region has 15 residues. V lost 4 bases, J lost 1 base, and 14 bases lay in between. The germline gives CDR1 SGHRS, CDR2 YFSETQ. The CDR3 sequence is CASSLRMGANTEAFF. In DNA, the CDR3 is TGCGCCAGCAGCCTAAGGATGGGAGCGAACACTGAAGCTTTCTTT.

CDR3 protein: CSARQAPEAFF. In DNA form, the CDR3 reads TGCAGTGCTAGGCAGGCCCCTGAAGCTTTCTTT. The gene calls are TRBV20-1 and TRBJ1-1; D remains ambiguous. The V end was cut by 3 bases, the J end by 6 bases, with 8 bases between. The germline CDR1 and CDR2 sequences are DFQATT and SNEGSKA (reference sequence). The CDR3 runs to 11 residues.

This chain uses TRBV30 with TRBJ1-3; the match to TRBD1 covers 7 bases. Unmatched junction bases numbered 5, after V lost 5 bases and J lost 4 bases. Germline V lookup: CDR1 GTSNPN, CDR2 SVGIG (reference sequence). The CDR3 has 13 residues. The CDR3 DNA follows: TGTGCCTGGGACAGGGTTAGGGGAAACACCATATATTTT. Its protein is CAWDRVRGNTIYF.

The rearrangement links TRBV15 to TRBJ2-1, with D unclear. V was shortened by 0 bases and J by 13 bases, with 10 bases between the two germline ends. Germline-derived CDR1 and CDR2 are LNHNV and YYDKDF (reference sequence). The CDR3 is 12 amino acids. The CDR3 nucleotides are TGTGCCACCAGCAGAGATCCGCGAAATCAGTTCTTC. Protein sequence: CATSRDPRNQFF.

J is TRBJ1-1 and V is TRBV6-6; D may be TRBD1 (6 bases). Germline V gives CDR1 MNHNY, CDR2 SVGAGI (reference sequence). Trimming removed 2 bases from V and 1 base from J, with 14 bases in between. This CDR3 spans 16 amino acids. The CDR3 protein is CASSYGYRAGNTEAFF. The CDR3 DNA is TGTGCCAGCAGTTACGGATACAGGGCAGGGAACACTGAAGCTTTCTTT.

The chain recombines TRBV21-1 with TRBJ2-1; TRBD2 is the table's D call and was not checked against the DNA. TRBV21-1 is a recognized pseudogene. The CDR3 has 16 amino acids. CDR3: CAAGERRGLSYNEQFF. The CDR3 coding sequence is TGTGCCGCCGGGGAGAGGAGGGGTTTGTCCTACAATGAGCAGTTCTTC.

The rearrangement links TRBV5-1 to TRBJ1-2; 8 positions match TRBD1. Germline V gene data show CDR1 as SGHRS and CDR2 as YFSETQ. V lost 7 bases, J lost 10 bases, and 6 bases stayed unmatched. This CDR3 is built from 11 residues. The CDR3 protein is CASRTGIDYTF. DNA for the CDR3: TGCGCCAGCCGGACAGGGATTGACTACACCTTC.

The J gene is TRBJ2-2, the V gene TRBV28, with 8 bases that match TRBD1. The CDR3 is 14 amino acids. CDR1 MDHEN and CDR2 SYDVKM come from the germline V gene. After removal of 8 bases from V and 7 bases from J, the junction contained 9 bases not matched to a gene. The CDR3 sequence: CASRSQGVNGELFF. The CDR3 coding sequence is TGTGCCAGCCGATCACAGGGGGTTAACGGGGAGCTGTTTTTT.

The CDR3 loop is CASSDLRGAYYGYTF. For the CDR3, the DNA is TGTGCCAGCAGTGATCTCCGGGGAGCATACTATGGCTACACCTTC. V gene TRBV6-1 combines with J gene TRBJ1-2; unclear D gene. Germline V lookup: CDR1 MNHNS, CDR2 SASEGT. The CDR3 length is 15 residues. V shed 3 bases and J shed 3 bases, with 14 bases lying between them.

The chain is built from TRBV27 and TRBJ2-1; TRBD2 matches 7 bases. V dropped 7 bases and J dropped 0; count of bases not matched to a gene: 12. The length of the CDR3 is 17 residues. The germline CDR1 and CDR2 sequences are MNHEY and SMNVEV (reference sequence). CDR3 coding DNA: TGTGCCAGCACCCGAGCGGGGTACTATAGCTCCTACAATGAGCAGTTCTTC. Its protein is CASTRAGYYSSYNEQFF.

This sequence joins TRBV27 and TRBJ1-2; 7 bases are shared with TRBD1. J gave up 4 bases and V 10 bases, and 6 bases lay outside the gene matches. Germline V lookup: CDR1 MNHEY, CDR2 SMNVEV (reference sequence). The CDR3 contains 12 residues. The CDR3 nucleotides read TGTGCCACCAGGACAGGACTCTATGGCTACACCTTC. Its translation is CATRTGLYGYTF.

The sample holds one count of this clone. This chain links TRBV9 with TRBJ1-2; D remains ambiguous. V was shortened by 4 bases and J by 4 bases, with 14 bases between the two germline ends. This CDR3 comprises 14 residues. Germline lookup yields CDR1 SGDLS and CDR2 YYNGEE. For the CDR3, the DNA is TGTGCCAGCAGCCCGACTCCCGGGATCTATGGCTACACCTTC. Residues: CASSPTPGIYGYTF.

The rearrangement uses TRBV10-3 and TRBJ2-1; 7 bases match TRBD2. CDR1 and CDR2 (germline): ENHRY, SYGVKD. The length of the CDR3 is 18 residues. V was pared by 0 bases and J by 5 bases, with 13 bases of the junction left unmatched. DNA of the CDR3: TGTGCCATCAGTGAGTCAATAGCGGGCTTAAGAGGTAACAATGAGCAGTTCTTC. This codes for CAISESIAGLRGNNEQFF.

V is TRBV10-3 and J is TRBJ1-2; TRBD1 aligns across 7 bases. With V trimmed by 6 bases and J by 7 bases, 5 bases remained unmatched. This CDR3 has 12 residues. The germline gives CDR1 ENHRY, CDR2 SYGVKD. CDR3 protein: CAISKGAGGYTF. The DNA of the CDR3 is TGTGCCATCAGCAAGGGGGCTGGTGGCTACACCTTC.

The chain recombines TRBV29-1 with TRBJ1-5, with 10 positions matching TRBD1. Germline lookup yields CDR1 SQVTM and CDR2 ANQGSEA. The V segment lost 8 bases and the J segment 0 bases; nucleotides outside the gene matches: 10. This CDR3 spans 16 amino acids. CDR3 region: CSPDRGPVYSNQPQHF. As DNA, the CDR3 is TGCAGCCCAGACAGGGGGCCCGTTTATAGCAATCAGCCCCAGCATTTT.

The chain recombines TRBV9 with TRBJ1-5; 7 bases fit TRBD1. Germline V gene data show CDR1 as SGDLS and CDR2 as YYNGEE. Germline trimming cut 2 bases from V and 0 bases from J; bases unmatched to any gene: 2. This CDR3 is built from 15 residues. The CDR3: CASSVTGDSNQPQHF. The CDR3 coding sequence is TGTGCCAGCAGCGTTACAGGGGATAGCAATCAGCCCCAGCATTTT.

V gene TRBV7-2 combines with J gene TRBJ1-1; TRBD1 might be the D (5 bases). The V gene's germline CDR1 is SGHTA and CDR2 FQGNSA. The CDR3 runs to 13 residues. V was cut by 2 bases and J by 1 base, with 5 bases left in between. The CDR3 nucleotides read TGTGCCAGCAGCTTACAGGGGAACACTGAAGCTTTCTTT. It specifies CASSLQGNTEAFF.